The 2 T cell receptor beta chains below were found in one sample sequenced in a study of T cell responses to AZD1222 COVID-19 vaccine. Data came from immunoSEQ multiplex PCR; TCRdb stores just in-frame clones and leaves some out. This sample carries roughly 51,000 clones, 89% of them seen once, and the ten largest clones take about 14%. The input for sequencing was peripheral blood, taken 28 days after the second AZD1222 dose. Receptors were obtained from an adult who received the AZD1222 COVID-19 vaccine.

CDR3 DNA: TGTGCCAGCAGCCACGGGACAGGCGAGCAGTACTTC. It encodes CASSHGTGEQYF. This chain uses TRBV6-2 or TRBV6-3 with TRBJ2-7; 8 bases align to TRBD1. Germline V gives CDR1 MNHEY, CDR2 SVGEGT. The CDR3 spans 12 residues. The V gene end was trimmed by 6 bases and the J gene end by 6 bases; junction bases not matched to a gene: 4.

The genes are TRBV19 and TRBJ2-7; 13 bases map to TRBD2. V shed 6 bases and J 0 bases; nucleotides not matched to a gene: 11. CDR3 size: 18 residues. In germline, CDR1 is LNHDA, CDR2 SQIVND (reference sequence). This chain's CDR3 is CASRPGTSGTRPSYEQYF. In nucleotides, the CDR3 is TGTGCCAGTAGGCCTGGGACTAGCGGGACTCGACCCTCCTACGAGCAGTACTTC. The full variable domain, completed using reference TRBV19 and TRBJ2-7, is DGGITQSPKYLFRKEGQNVTLSCEQNLNHDAMYWYRQDPGQGLRLIYYSQIVNDFQKGDIAEGYSVSREKKESFPLTVTSAQKNPTAFYLCASRPGTSGTRPSYEQYFGPGTRLTVT.